This TCR beta chain comes out of a study of T cells in Graves' hyperthyroidism and ophthalmopathy. RNA transcripts were the template for amplifying TCR beta CDR3 regions. A set of HTBI primers served as the primers for a first-round RT-PCR of the TCR CDR3. In TCRdb, the multiplex PCR reads were re-called with MiXCR into one record per CDR3 protein. Altogether around 340,000 distinct CDR3 sequences are present, about a sixth being singletons, with the ten largest covering about 14%. In this sample, this clonotype turned up many times. The sequenced sample consisted of blood. The TCR was taken from a woman in her thirties or forties with Graves' ophthalmopathy.

The CDR3, as DNA: TGTGCCAGCAGTGAAGGAGCGGCCCCCAACAGGGAGACCCAGTACTTC. Its protein is CASSEGAAPNRETQYF. The V and J genes are TRBV2 and TRBJ2-5; tentatively, D is TRBD1 or TRBD2 (5 bases each). The germline V and J ends were trimmed by 1 base and 5 bases, with 17 bases remaining between them. Germline values: CDR1 SNHLY, CDR2 FYNNEI. CDR3 length: 16 amino acids. Variable domain in full (rest from reference TRBV2 and TRBJ2-5): EPEVTQTPSHQVTQMGQEVILRCVPISNHLYFYWYRQILGQKVEFLVSFYNNEISEKSEIFDDQFSVERPDGSNFTLKIRSTKLEDSAMYFCASSEGAAPNRETQYFGPGTRLLVL.